This T cell receptor (beta chain) emerged from a study of T-cell memory formation after mild COVID-19. The CDR3 is made up of 14 amino acids. Trimming removed 6 bases at V and 0 bases at J, with 14 bases between. The germline gives CDR1 DFQATT, CDR2 SNEGSKA (reference sequence). General observations from the study: Prior to infection, memory already included some responding clones, suggesting cross-reactive memory joined. Researchers report contracting CD4+ clones mostly in CM and EM, with CD8+ clones in EMRA.

TCRdb re-analysed the 5' RACE reads in MiXCR, keeping a single row per CDR3 protein. The table has about 450,000 distinct CDR3 sequences, 20% to 30% seen once. This clonotype has just a few counts. What it binds is unknown. The chain links TRBV20-1 to TRBJ1-1; D ambiguous. The source is an adult woman who had mild COVID-19 (a few samples of this study predate the infection). Cell type and time point are not known. Sequenced sample: PBMCs or a T cell subset sorted from them (not recorded which). This chain's CDR3 is CSAPMPGMNTEAFF. The CDR3 nucleotides read TGCAGTGCCCCGATGCCAGGCATGAACACTGAAGCTTTCTTT.